This is a list of T cell receptor beta chains from one sample in a study of T cells after yellow fever vaccination. TCRdb re-derived calls from the 5' RACE reads in MiXCR, one entry per CDR3 protein. This sample yields more than 200,000 distinct CDR3 sequences, of which over 3% are seen a single time; 15% to 20% belongs to the top ten. Here the sequenced sample was PBMCs, taken 15 days after the yellow fever booster vaccination. The receptors were sampled from a man aged 18 to 29 who received the YFV17D yellow fever vaccine. The CDR3 runs from the conserved cysteine through the conserved F or W. A D gene is named only where the DNA matches it firmly. Clone size is not always given. Where it is, it says once, few, many or a class for expanded clones.

abundance	v_gene	d_gene	j_gene	CDR3nt	CDR3aa
many	TRBV20-1	TRBD2	TRBJ2-3	TGCAGTCCCGAGAAAGCGGGGGGCCCTGCAGATACGCAGTATTTT	CSPEKAGGPADTQYF
many	TRBV29-1	-	TRBJ2-2	TGCAGCGTTGAAGATCTATCGGCAGTCGGGGAGCTGTTTTTT	CSVEDLSAVGELFF
many	TRBV10-3	-	TRBJ1-1	TGTGCCATCAGTGAGTCGGGGGTTCCTGAAGCTTTCTTT	CAISESGVPEAFF
many	TRBV4-2	-	TRBJ1-1	TGTGCCAGCTGCCAACCCCAGGGTCAGACTGAAGCTTTCTTT	CASCQPQGQTEAFF
many	TRBV4-1	-	TRBJ2-5	TGCGCCAGCAGCCCCCCGGTTCTGGAGACCCAGTACTTC	CASSPPVLETQYF
many	TRBV7-2	TRBD1	TRBJ2-4	TGTGCCAGCAGCTTAGCGGTGGGCAGGGGGTATAACATTCAGTACTTC	CASSLAVGRGYNIQYF
many	TRBV18	-	TRBJ2-7	TGTGCCAGCTCACCACCTTCGCGGAAGGGTTACGAGCAGTACTTC	CASSPPSRKGYEQYF
many	TRBV5-8	TRBD1	TRBJ2-1	TGTGCCAGCAGCCCCGGACAGGGTATAACCTACAATGAGCAGTTCTTC	CASSPGQGITYNEQFF
many	TRBV7-2	TRBD2	TRBJ2-5	TGTGCCAGCAGCTTAAACTCGAACGGGGGGTGGGAGACCCAGTACTTC	CASSLNSNGGWETQYF
many	TRBV7-2	TRBD1	TRBJ1-1	TGTGCCAGCAGCTTGGGGACAGGGGGCTGGAGCACTGAAGCTTTCTTT	CASSLGTGGWSTEAFF
many	TRBV5-5	-	TRBJ1-5	TGTGCCTCTAGAGAGAGGGCATCGAATTATCAGCCCCAGCATTTT	CASRERASNYQPQHF
-	TRBV29-1	TRBD1	TRBJ2-1	TGCAGCGTTGAAACAGGGGTATACAATGAGCAGTTCTTC	CSVETGVYNEQFF
many	TRBV10-3	TRBD1	TRBJ1-4	TGTGCCATCAGGTCAGGGGGAGAAAAACTGTTTTTT	CAIRSGGEKLFF
many	TRBV27	-	TRBJ2-2	TGTGCCAGCAGGAAAGGAGGGGGCGCCGGTTCATTAAACGCGAACACCGGGGAGCTGTTTTTT	CASRKGGGAGSLNANTGELFF
many	TRBV4-2	-	TRBJ1-2	TGTGCCAGCAGCCAAGAAGGGGGACCCTTTGCCAACTATGGCTACACCTTC	CASSQEGGPFANYGYTF
many	TRBV20-1	-	TRBJ2-5	TGCAGTCCGAGGTGGGCAGAGACCCAGTACTTC	CSPRWAETQYF
many	TRBV12-3/TRBV12-4	-	TRBJ2-3	TGTGCCAGCAGTTTTCACAGAGAAGTCACAGATACGCAGTATTTT	CASSFHREVTDTQYF
many	TRBV20-1	-	TRBJ1-2	TGCAGTGTTACGGAGAGAGGCTATGGCTACACCTTC	CSVTERGYGYTF
many	TRBV5-1	TRBD1	TRBJ1-4	TGCGCCAGCAGCATCATGGACAGGGGAAGTGAAAAACTGTTTTTT	CASSIMDRGSEKLFF
few	TRBV4-1	TRBD2	TRBJ2-7	TGCGCCAGCAGCCATCGAACTAGCGGGGAGGTGTACGAGCAGTACTTC	CASSHRTSGEVYEQYF
many	TRBV7-3	-	TRBJ2-1	TGTGCCAGCAGCTTAGGAGGGACTCAGTACAATGAGCAGTTCTTC	CASSLGGTQYNEQFF
many	TRBV7-8	TRBD1	TRBJ1-1	TGTGCCAGCAGCGCGCGGCCAAGGGGGCGCGGGAACACTGAAGCTTTCTTT	CASSARPRGRGNTEAFF
many	TRBV20-1	-	TRBJ1-1	TGCAGTGCTAGAGATTGGGAACGGGAAGCTTTCTTT	CSARDWEREAFF
many	TRBV4-3	-	TRBJ2-2	TGCGCCAGCAGCCAAGTTACGATGGCGGGGGCATCAAACACCGGGGAGCTGTTTTTT	CASSQVTMAGASNTGELFF
many	TRBV29-1	-	TRBJ2-1	TGCAGCGTTGATGAGGGAAATGAGCAGTTCTTC	CSVDEGNEQFF
many	TRBV7-9	TRBD1	TRBJ2-1	TGTGCCAGCAGCTTGGCGACAGGGGGCGATGAGCAGTTCTTC	CASSLATGGDEQFF
many	TRBV7-8	-	TRBJ1-6	TGTGCCAGCAGCAGCTGGCGGGGCTACGATTCACCCCTCCACTTT	CASSSWRGYDSPLHF
many	TRBV27	-	TRBJ2-7	TGTGCCAGCAGTTTCAAGAGGGGCTACGAGCAGTACTTC	CASSFKRGYEQYF
many	TRBV29-1	TRBD1	TRBJ1-1	TGCAGCGGGAGACAGGGGACTGAAGCTTTCTTT	CSGRQGTEAFF
many	TRBV3-1	TRBD2	TRBJ2-7	TGTGCCAGCAGCACGACTAGCGGGGCCTACGAGCAGTACTTC	CASSTTSGAYEQYF
few	TRBV11-1	TRBD1	TRBJ2-2	TGTGCCAGCAGCGCACGACAGGGTAGCACCGGGGAGCTGTTTTTT	CASSARQGSTGELFF
many	TRBV18	TRBD1	TRBJ2-1	TGTGCCAGCTCACCACTATCGGGACAGGGAGTCATAAATGAGCAGTTCTTC	CASSPLSGQGVINEQFF
many	TRBV5-1	-	TRBJ1-6	TGCGCCAGCAGCTTGGGAGTTGGCTCCTATAATTCACCCCTCCACTTT	CASSLGVGSYNSPLHF
many	TRBV5-1	-	TRBJ1-1	TGCGCCAGCAGCCCCGGGGGGCGCGGCACTGAAGCTTTCTTT	CASSPGGRGTEAFF
many	TRBV7-2	TRBD2	TRBJ2-1	TGTGCCAGCAGCTTAGTGGTTAGCGGGGGGGGTTCGCAGTTCTTC	CASSLVVSGGGSQFF
many	TRBV9	TRBD1	TRBJ2-7	TGTGCCAGCAGCGTATCCTACTCCGGGACAGGGGGCAGGGGCGAGCAGTACTTC	CASSVSYSGTGGRGEQYF
many	TRBV7-8	TRBD2	TRBJ2-3	TGTGCCAGCAGCACCCCACTAGCGGGGGGGCCAGATACGCAGTATTTT	CASSTPLAGGPDTQYF
many	TRBV12-3/TRBV12-4	-	TRBJ2-7	TGTGCCAGCAGTTTGAACAGGGAAAAAGACTACGAGCAGTACTTC	CASSLNREKDYEQYF
many	TRBV7-2	-	TRBJ2-1	TGTGCCAGCAGCTTAGGGGAGGGGGACAGGCAGTTCTTC	CASSLGEGDRQFF
many	TRBV7-2	TRBD2	TRBJ2-3	TGTGCCAGCAGCCGCAGGACTAGCGGGGTGGGGGATACGCAGTATTTT	CASSRRTSGVGDTQYF
many	TRBV7-6	-	TRBJ1-1	TGTGCCAGCAGCCCCGGTAAAGAGGGGAGGACTGAAGCTTTCTTT	CASSPGKEGRTEAFF
many	TRBV9	-	TRBJ1-1	TGTGCCAGCAGCGCTGGGAACGGCAGGGGGAACACTGAAGCTTTCTTT	CASSAGNGRGNTEAFF
many	TRBV4-3	-	TRBJ2-2	TGCGCCAGCAGCCAAGATTTTACTTCCACCGGGGAGCTGTTTTTT	CASSQDFTSTGELFF
many	TRBV7-9	TRBD1	TRBJ1-4	TGTGCCAGCACCCTTGGGGGACAGGGAATCCCCGAAAAACTGTTTTTT	CASTLGGQGIPEKLFF
many	TRBV18	-	TRBJ2-6	TGTGCCAGCTCATCCCCAGTGCGGGTTGGGGCCAACGTCCTGACTTTC	CASSSPVRVGANVLTF
few	TRBV6-5	-	TRBJ1-5	TGTGCCAGCAGTTATTACCGGGGCGCTCAGCCCCAGCATTTT	CASSYYRGAQPQHF
many	TRBV7-9	-	TRBJ2-1	TGTGCCAGCAGCTACCAACGGGGGGCCCACAATGAGCAGTTCTTC	CASSYQRGAHNEQFF
many	TRBV6-1	TRBD2	TRBJ2-5	TGTGCCAGCAGAGGAGGGACTAGCGGGGGGATACAGGGGCGAGAGACCCAGTACTTC	CASRGGTSGGIQGRETQYF
-	TRBV19	TRBD1	TRBJ1-2	TGTGCCAGTTACGCCGGGACAGGGGGCGTCTATGGCTACACCTTC	CASYAGTGGVYGYTF